A single sample gave rise to the 11 T cell receptor beta chains below, sequenced in a study of shared clonotypes between healthy human individuals. Profiled with immunoSEQ multiplex PCR; TCRdb holds only in-frame clones, not every one. Of roughly 2 million clones in the sample, 85% to 95% were seen once. Sequencing was done on a sample of naive CD4+ T cells sorted from blood. Subset defined: CD45RA+ positively selected. All receptors derive from a man aged 18-30 years in good health.

CDR3 residues: CAISAQGGGAADTQYF. The CDR3 nucleotides are TGTGCCATCAGTGCTCAGGGCGGGGGGGCCGCAGATACGCAGTATTTT. V and J are TRBV10-3 and TRBJ2-3; 9 bases agree with TRBD2. The CDR3 runs to 16 residues. Trimming took 4 bases from V and 4 from J; bases not matched to a gene: 9. Germline lookup yields CDR1 ENHRY and CDR2 SYGVKD.

The gene calls are TRBV2 and TRBJ1-6; D not resolved. Trimming pared 8 bases from V and 1 base from J, leaving 6 bases between. The CDR3 extends over 13 amino acids. Germline CDR1 is SNHLY and CDR2 is FYNNEI. As DNA, the CDR3 is TGTGCCAGCCAGGTTTCCTATAATTCACCCCTCCACTTT. It translates to CASQVSYNSPLHF.

The chain joins TRBV27 to TRBJ1-2; D is undetermined. The CDR3 runs 13 residues. CDR1 is MNHEY and CDR2 is SMNVEV in the germline V gene (reference sequence). The germline V and J ends were trimmed by 4 bases and 2 bases, with 8 bases remaining between them. In DNA, the CDR3 is TGTGCCAGCAGTTCACGAGAGAACTATGGCTACACCTTC. Protein sequence: CASSSRENYGYTF.

As to this clone: Other DNA sequences within the sample encode an identical CDR3. The gene calls are TRBV7-9 and TRBJ1-1; D gene uncertain. The V and J ends lost 1 base and 5 bases respectively, with 8 bases between them. CDR1 and CDR2 from the germline V gene are SEHNR and FQNEAQ (reference sequence). CDR3 length: 13 residues. CDR3 in amino acids: CASSLEGNTEAFF. The CDR3 DNA sequence: TGTGCCAGCAGCTTAGAGGGAAATACTGAAGCTTTCTTT.

The rearrangement joins TRBV30 to TRBJ1-2, with D possibly being TRBD1 (6 bases). This CDR3 has 13 residues. V dropped 4 bases and J dropped 2 bases, with 11 bases sitting between them. Germline V gene lookup returns CDR1 GTSNPN and CDR2 SVGIG (reference sequence). The CDR3 loop reads CAWNRDTNYGYTF. The DNA of the CDR3 is TGTGCCTGGAATCGGGACACCAACTATGGCTACACCTTC.

The V and J genes are TRBV25-1 and TRBJ2-4; TRBD2 aligns across 9 bases. Germline V gene lookup returns CDR1 MGHDK and CDR2 SYGVNS. The length of the CDR3 is 14 residues. The J segment lost 11 bases and the V segment lost 1 base, leaving 6 bases of the junction unmatched. In DNA, the CDR3 is TGTGCCAGCAGTGAATCGGGGACTAGCCAGGTTCAGTACTTC. Amino acid sequence: CASSESGTSQVQYF.

J is TRBJ2-2 and V is TRBV5-8; 15 nucleotides line up with TRBD2. CDR1 and CDR2 from the germline V gene are SGHTS and YDEGEE. V lost 3 bases to trimming and J lost 3 bases; unmatched junction nucleotides: 9. The CDR3 sequence is 19 residues long. The CDR3, as DNA: TGTGCCAGCAGCTCGCCGGGACTAGCGGGAGGAATTGACACCGGGGAGCTGTTTTTT. Protein sequence: CASSSPGLAGGIDTGELFF.

V and J are TRBV25-1 and TRBJ1-2; tentative D call: TRBD1 (5 bases). The ends were cut back, 3 bases at V and 10 bases at J, with 15 bases in the middle. The CDR3 consists of 13 residues. The V gene's germline CDR1 is MGHDK and CDR2 SYGVNS. For the CDR3, the DNA is TGTGCCAGCAGTGAGGCCGGGACGGCCTTCTACACCTTC. Encoded protein: CASSEAGTAFYTF.

The chain links TRBV20-1 to TRBJ1-2, with a tentative D call TRBD1 (5 bases). The CDR3 has 11 amino acids. Germline CDR1 is DFQATT and CDR2 is SNEGSKA (reference sequence). V lost 6 bases and J 3 bases, leaving 8 bases between the germline ends. The CDR3 loop reads CSAGADYGYTF. As DNA, the CDR3 is TGCAGTGCAGGGGCAGACTATGGCTACACCTTC.

The CDR3 nucleotides are TGTGCCAGCAGTGAAACCGGGCAGGCTCCCTACAATGAGCAGTTCTTC. Amino acid sequence: CASSETGQAPYNEQFF. V gene TRBV6-1 combines with J gene TRBJ2-1; D unclear. The V end was cut by 2 bases, the J end by 2 bases, with 13 bases between. CDR1 is MNHNS and CDR2 is SASEGT in the germline V gene. The length of the CDR3 is 16 residues.

This clone was observed a single time. Additional DNA sequences in this sample encode the identical CDR3. The chain employs TRBV6-5 and TRBJ2-7; no clear D gene. From germline, CDR1 is MNHEY and CDR2 SVGAGI. The CDR3 sequence is 12 residues long. Trimming left V 6 bases short and J 3 bases short, with 9 bases between. Here the CDR3 reads CASSGQNYEQYF. As DNA, the CDR3 is TGTGCCAGCAGCGGTCAGAACTACGAGCAGTACTTC.